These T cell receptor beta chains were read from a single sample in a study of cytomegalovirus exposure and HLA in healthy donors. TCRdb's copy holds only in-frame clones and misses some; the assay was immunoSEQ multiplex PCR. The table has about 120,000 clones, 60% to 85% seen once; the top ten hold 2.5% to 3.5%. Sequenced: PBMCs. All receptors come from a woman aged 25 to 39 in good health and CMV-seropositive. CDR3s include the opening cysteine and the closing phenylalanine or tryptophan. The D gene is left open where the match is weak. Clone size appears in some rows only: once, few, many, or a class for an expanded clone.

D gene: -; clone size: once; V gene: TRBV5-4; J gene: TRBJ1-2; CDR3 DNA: TGTGCCAGCAGCGCACAAAACAGGGTTAGAGGCTACACCTTC; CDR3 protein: CASSAQNRVRGYTF
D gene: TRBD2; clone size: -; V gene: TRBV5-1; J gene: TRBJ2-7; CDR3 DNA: TGCGCCAGCAGCCCGGGACTAGGCGGACGCGAGCAGTACTTC; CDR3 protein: CASSPGLGGREQYF
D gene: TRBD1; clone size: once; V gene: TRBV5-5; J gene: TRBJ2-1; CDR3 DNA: TGTGCCAGCAGCTTTGGACAGGGGGTTTACAATGAGCAGTTCTTC; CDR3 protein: CASSFGQGVYNEQFF
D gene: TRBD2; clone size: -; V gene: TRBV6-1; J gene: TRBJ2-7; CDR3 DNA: TGTGCCAGCAGTGACCGAGCGGGGGATGCCTACGAGCAGTACTTC; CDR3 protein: CASSDRAGDAYEQYF
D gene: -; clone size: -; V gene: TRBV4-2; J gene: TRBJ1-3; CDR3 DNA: TGTGCCAGCAGCCAAGTCGGGGTCTCTGGAAACACCATATATTTT; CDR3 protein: CASSQVGVSGNTIYF
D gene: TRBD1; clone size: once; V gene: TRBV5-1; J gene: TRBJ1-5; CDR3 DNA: TGCGCCAGCAGCTTGGGGACAGGGGGTAATCAGCCCCAGCATTTT; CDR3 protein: CASSLGTGGNQPQHF
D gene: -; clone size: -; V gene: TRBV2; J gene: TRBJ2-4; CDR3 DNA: TGTGCCAGCAGTGAGGACAGTAAGGGCAAAAACATTCAGTACTTC; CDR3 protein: CASSEDSKGKNIQYF
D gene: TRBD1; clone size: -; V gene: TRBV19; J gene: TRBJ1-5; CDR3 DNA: TGTGCCAGTAGCCCGGGACAGGGAGGCAGCAATCAGCCCCAGCATTTT; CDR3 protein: CASSPGQGGSNQPQHF
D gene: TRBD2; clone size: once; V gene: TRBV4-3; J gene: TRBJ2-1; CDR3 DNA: TGCGCCAGCAGCCAAGAGACTAGCGGGTACAATGAGCAGTTCTTC; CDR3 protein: CASSQETSGYNEQFF
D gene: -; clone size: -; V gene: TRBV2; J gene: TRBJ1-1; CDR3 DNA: TGTGCCAGCAGTGAAAGGCGACAACCCGGTGGAGCTTTCTTT; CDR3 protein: CASSERRQPGGAFF
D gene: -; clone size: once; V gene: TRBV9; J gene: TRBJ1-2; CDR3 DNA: TGTGCCAGCAGCGCCTGGGGGGAAGGGGATGGCTACACCTTC; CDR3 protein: CASSAWGEGDGYTF
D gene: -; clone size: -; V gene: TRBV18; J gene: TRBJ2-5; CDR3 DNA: TGTGCTTCCCGGGGGACAGCCAGTAAGGAGACCCAGTACTTC; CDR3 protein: CASRGTASKETQYF
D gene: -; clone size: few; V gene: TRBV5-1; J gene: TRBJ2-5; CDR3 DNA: TGCGCCAGCAGCTTGGGGGACACAGGGACGGGGGAGACCCAGTACTTC; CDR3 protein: CASSLGDTGTGETQYF
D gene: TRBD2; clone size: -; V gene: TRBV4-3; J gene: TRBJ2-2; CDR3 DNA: TGCGCCAGCAGCCAAGGACTAGCGGGGGGGCCCTACGGGGAGCTGTTTTTT; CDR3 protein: CASSQGLAGGPYGELFF
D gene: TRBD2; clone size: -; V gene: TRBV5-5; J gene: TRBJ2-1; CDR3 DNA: TGTGCCAGCAGCCTCCCCCCCCCTAAGCGGGGGGCCGGGTACAATGAGCAGTTCTTC; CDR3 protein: CASSLPPPKRGAGYNEQFF
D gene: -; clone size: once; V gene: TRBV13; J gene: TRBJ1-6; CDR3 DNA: TGTGCCAGCAGCCGGGGGGGGGCAAATTCACCCCTCCACTTT; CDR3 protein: CASSRGGANSPLHF
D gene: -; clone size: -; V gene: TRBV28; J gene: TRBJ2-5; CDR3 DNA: TGTGCCAGCAGTAAACCCGGGACTGAGATGGAGACCCAGTACTTC; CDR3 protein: CASSKPGTEMETQYF
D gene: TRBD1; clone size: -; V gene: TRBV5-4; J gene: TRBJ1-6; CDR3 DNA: TGTGCCAGCAGCCCACGGACAGGGACGAGTTCACCCCTCCACTTT; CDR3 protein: CASSPRTGTSSPLHF
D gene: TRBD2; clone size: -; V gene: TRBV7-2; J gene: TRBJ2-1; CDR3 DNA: TGTGCCAGCAGCTTAGAGATCGGGGGGGCTTATGAGCAGTTCTTC; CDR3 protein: CASSLEIGGAYEQFF
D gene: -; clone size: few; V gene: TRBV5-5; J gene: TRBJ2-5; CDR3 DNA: TGTGCCAGCAGCTTGAGTGGGGCGGTGGAGACCCAGTACTTC; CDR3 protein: CASSLSGAVETQYF
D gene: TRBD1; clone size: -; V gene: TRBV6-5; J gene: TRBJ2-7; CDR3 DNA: TGTGCCAGCAGTTACGGAACCGGGACAGGGGGCTACGAGCAGTACTTC; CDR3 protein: CASSYGTGTGGYEQYF
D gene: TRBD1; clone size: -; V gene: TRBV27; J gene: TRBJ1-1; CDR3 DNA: TGTGCCAGCAGTTTAGGGACAGGGGGTCTCACTGAAGCTTTCTTT; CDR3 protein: CASSLGTGGLTEAFF
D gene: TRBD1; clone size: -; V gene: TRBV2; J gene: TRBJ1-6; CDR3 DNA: TGTGCCAGCAGGAGGGAACAGGGGAATTCACCCCTCCACTTT; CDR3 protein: CASRREQGNSPLHF
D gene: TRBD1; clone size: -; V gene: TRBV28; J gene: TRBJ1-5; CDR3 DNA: TGTGCCAGCAGTCTTACCTCGGGGACAGCACTGCCCCAGCATTTT; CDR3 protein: CASSLTSGTALPQHF
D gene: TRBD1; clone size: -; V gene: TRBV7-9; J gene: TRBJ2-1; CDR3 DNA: TGTGCCAGCAGCTACACCGGGACAGCATACAATGAGCAGTTCTTC; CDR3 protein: CASSYTGTAYNEQFF
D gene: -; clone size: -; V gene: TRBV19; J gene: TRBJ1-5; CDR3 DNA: TGTGCCAGTAGTATTGGGGCAGAAAATCAGCCCCAGCATTTT; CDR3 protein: CASSIGAENQPQHF
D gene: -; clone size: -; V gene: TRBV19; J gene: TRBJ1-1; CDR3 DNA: TGTGCCAGCTTTAGAGCAGGGTCTTCTGAAGCTTTCTTT; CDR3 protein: CASFRAGSSEAFF
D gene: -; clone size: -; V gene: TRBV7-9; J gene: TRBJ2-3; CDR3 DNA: TGTGCCAGCAGCTTATCGCAGGGGCCAGATACGCAGTATTTT; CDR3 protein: CASSLSQGPDTQYF
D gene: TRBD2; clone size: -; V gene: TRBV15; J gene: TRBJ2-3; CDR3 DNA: TGTGCCACCAGCAGAGAGGGGGGGGGATCCACAGATACGCAGTATTTT; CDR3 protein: CATSREGGGSTDTQYF
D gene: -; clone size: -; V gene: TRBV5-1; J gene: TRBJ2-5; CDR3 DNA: TGCGCCAGCAGCTTCCCCACGGAAGAGACCCAGTACTTC; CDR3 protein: CASSFPTEETQYF
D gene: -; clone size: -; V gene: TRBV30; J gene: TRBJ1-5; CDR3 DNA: TGTGCCTGGAGTGTAGGGGCCTATAGCAACCAGCCCCAGCATTTT; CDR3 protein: CAWSVGAYSNQPQHF
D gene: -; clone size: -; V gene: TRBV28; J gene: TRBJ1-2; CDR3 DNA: TGTGCCAGCACCGAACGAGGACAGTCTAACTATGGCTACACCTTC; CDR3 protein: CASTERGQSNYGYTF
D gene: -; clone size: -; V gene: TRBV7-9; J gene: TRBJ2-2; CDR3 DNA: TGTGCCAGCACCTTCCTCCAAGGGGCGCGCGGGGAGCTGTTTTTT; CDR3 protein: CASTFLQGARGELFF
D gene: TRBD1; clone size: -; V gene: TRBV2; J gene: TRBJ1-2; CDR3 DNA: TGTGCCAGCAGCCCCGGACAGGGCTATGGCTACACCTTC; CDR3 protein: CASSPGQGYGYTF
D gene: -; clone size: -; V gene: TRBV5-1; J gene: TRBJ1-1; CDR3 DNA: TGCGCCAGCAGCTCTGAGGTGAACACTGAAGCTTTCTTT; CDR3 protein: CASSSEVNTEAFF
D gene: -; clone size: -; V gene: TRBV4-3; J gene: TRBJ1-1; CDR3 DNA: TGCGCCAGCAGCCAAGGAAGACAGATATTAAACGCTGAAGCTTTCTTT; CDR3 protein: CASSQGRQILNAEAFF
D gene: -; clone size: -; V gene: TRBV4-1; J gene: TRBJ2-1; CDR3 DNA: TGCGCCAGCAGCGATCGACAGAGGATCGATGAGCAGTTCTTC; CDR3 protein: CASSDRQRIDEQFF
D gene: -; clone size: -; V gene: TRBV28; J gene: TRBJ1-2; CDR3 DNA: TGTGCCAGCAGTTTAGCAGGGTATGGGGACTATGGCTACACCTTC; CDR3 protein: CASSLAGYGDYGYTF
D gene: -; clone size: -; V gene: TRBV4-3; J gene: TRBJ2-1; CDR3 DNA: TGCGCCAGCAGCCAAGATGGGGGGGACAAGATCTACAATGAGCAGTTCTTC; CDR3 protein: CASSQDGGDKIYNEQFF
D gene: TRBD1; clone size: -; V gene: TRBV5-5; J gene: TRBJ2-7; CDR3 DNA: TGTGCCAGCAGCCGCGACAGGGACAGCTACGAGCAGTACTTC; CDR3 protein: CASSRDRDSYEQYF
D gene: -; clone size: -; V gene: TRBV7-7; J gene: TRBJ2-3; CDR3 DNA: TGTGCCAGCAGCCCCATTAGTCGTAGTTCAGGGAGGCCAGATACGCAGTATTTT; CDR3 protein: CASSPISRSSGRPDTQYF
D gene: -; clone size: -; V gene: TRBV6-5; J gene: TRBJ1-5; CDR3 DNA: TGTGCCAGCAGTTCCTCAACCGGGGTAGGCAATCAGCCCCAGCATTTT; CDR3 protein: CASSSSTGVGNQPQHF
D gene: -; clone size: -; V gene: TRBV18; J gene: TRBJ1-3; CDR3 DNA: TGTGCCAGCTCACCAGCGGCGGCCGGCTCTGGAAACACCATATATTTT; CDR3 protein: CASSPAAAGSGNTIYF
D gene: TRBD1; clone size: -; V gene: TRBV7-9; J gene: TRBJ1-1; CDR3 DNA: TGTGCCAGCAGCTCCGGGACAGACACGATGAACACTGAAGCTTTCTTT; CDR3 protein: CASSSGTDTMNTEAFF
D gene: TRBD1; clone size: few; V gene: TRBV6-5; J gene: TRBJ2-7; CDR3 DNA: TGTGCCAGCAGTTACGATCCGGGACAGACCTACGAGCAGTACTTC; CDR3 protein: CASSYDPGQTYEQYF